Below are 13 T cell receptor beta chains sequenced from a single sample in a study of OX40 agonist ivuxolimab in advanced cancers. The data were produced by immunoSEQ multiplex PCR, yet TCRdb's version contains in-frame clones alone and is incomplete. The profile shows about 19,000 clones, 70% to 90% of them singletons. The input for sequencing was CD4+ or CD8+ T cells sorted from blood, taken in a trial of the OX40 agonist ivuxolimab. The receptors shown here come from an adult with an advanced solid tumor such as melanoma, head and neck, liver or kidney cancer.

This clone was seen a handful of times. The V and J genes are TRBV9 and TRBJ1-2; D gene ambiguous. CDR3 length equals 18 residues. Trimming cost V 0 bases and J 5 bases, with 23 bases left between them. Germline V gene lookup returns CDR1 SGDLS and CDR2 YYNGEE. CDR3 DNA sequence: TGTGCCAGCAGCGTAGGGTATAGGGCCGCCGTCGGGAGTTATGGCTACACCTTC. As protein: CASSVGYRAAVGSYGYTF.

V gene TRBV4-1 combines with J gene TRBJ1-1; tentative D call: TRBD1 (5 bases). Trimming removed 0 bases at V and 3 bases at J, with 11 bases between. Germline CDR1 reads MGHRA; CDR2 reads YSYEKL. The CDR3 is 15 residues long. The CDR3 loop is CASSQDKQGHTEAFF. The CDR3 region has the DNA TGCGCCAGCAGCCAAGATAAGCAGGGCCACACTGAAGCTTTCTTT.

The rearrangement uses TRBV6-5 and TRBJ2-7, with D perhaps TRBD2 (6 bases). V was shortened by 5 bases and J by 3 bases, with 11 bases between the two germline ends. In germline, CDR1 is MNHEY, CDR2 SVGAGI. The CDR3 has 13 residues. The CDR3 DNA reads as TGTGCCAGCAGTGGGAGGCAGCACTACGAGCAGTACTTC. Its translation is CASSGRQHYEQYF.

This clone was seen once. The CDR3 coding sequence is TGTGCCAGCAGCGAAGCGGGGACTGCTAATGAAAAACTGTTTTTT. Its translation is CASSEAGTANEKLFF. This rearrangement joins TRBV9 to TRBJ1-4; tentatively, D is TRBD1 (5 bases). Trimming took 3 bases from V and 3 from J, leaving 12 bases between them. Germline-derived CDR1 and CDR2 are SGDLS and YYNGEE. This CDR3 comprises 15 residues.

The V gene is TRBV15, the J gene TRBJ1-1; D might be TRBD1 (5 bases). Germline lookup yields CDR1 LNHNV and CDR2 YYDKDF (reference sequence). The CDR3 spans 13 residues. The V gene lost 9 bases and the J gene lost 7 bases, with 18 bases spanning the gap. For the CDR3, the DNA is TGTGCCACTAGCGTCCCGGGGCTTGGTGAAGCTTTCTTT. Translating it yields CATSVPGLGEAFF. Full variable domain (rest looked up from reference TRBV15 and TRBJ1-1): DAMVIQNPRYQVTQFGKPVTLSCSQTLNHNVMYWYQQKSSQAPKLLFHYYDKDFNNEADTPDNFQSRRPNTSFCFLDIRSPGLGDTAMYLCATSVPGLGEAFFGQGTRLTVV.

This chain connects TRBV6-1 to TRBJ2-1; D gene unclear. V lost 5 bases, J lost 7 bases, and 12 bases lay in between. Germline V gene lookup returns CDR1 MNHNS and CDR2 SASEGT. The CDR3 contains 13 residues. CDR3 bases: TGTGCCAGCAGTACCCGACTGGGGAATGAGCAGTTCTTC. Its translation: CASSTRLGNEQFF.

In its sample, this clone was seen a few times. The chain is built from TRBV27 and TRBJ2-7; the D is unclear. Germline-derived CDR1 and CDR2 are MNHEY and SMNVEV (reference sequence). The CDR3 contains 11 residues. V was shortened by 4 bases and J by 7 bases, with 8 bases between the two germline ends. The CDR3 is CASSSVGEQYF. CDR3 bases: TGTGCCAGCAGTTCCGTGGGGGAGCAGTACTTC.

This chain joins TRBV2 and TRBJ2-3; 7 bases match TRBD2. CDR1 is SNHLY, CDR2 FYNNEI, per germline. The trim removed 9 bases at V and 4 bases at J, leaving 10 bases unmatched. This CDR3 comprises 14 residues. CDR3 sequence: CASRAGAWADTQYF. In DNA, the CDR3 is TGTGCCAGTAGGGCGGGAGCTTGGGCAGATACGCAGTATTTT.

This rearrangement joins TRBV5-1 to TRBJ2-5, with D possibly TRBD1 on 5 matching bases. Trimming shortened V by 4 bases and J by 1 base, and 11 bases separated the two germline ends. CDR1 and CDR2 (germline): SGHRS, YFSETQ. CDR3 length: 14 amino acids. The CDR3 DNA follows: TGCGCCAGCAGCCACCCAGACAGCCAAGAGACCCAGTACTTC. Protein: CASSHPDSQETQYF.

The chain combines TRBV15 with TRBJ2-2; D remains ambiguous. The CDR3 loop spans 16 amino acids. Germline-derived CDR1 and CDR2 are LNHNV and YYDKDF (reference sequence). V was pared by 4 bases and J by 1 base, with 13 bases between. The CDR3 is CATSIDGSKNTGELFF. As DNA, the CDR3 is TGTGCCACCAGCATCGACGGCAGCAAGAACACCGGGGAGCTGTTTTTT. Full variable domain (rest looked up from reference TRBV15 and TRBJ2-2): DAMVIQNPRYQVTQFGKPVTLSCSQTLNHNVMYWYQQKSSQAPKLLFHYYDKDFNNEADTPDNFQSRRPNTSFCFLDIRSPGLGDTAMYLCATSIDGSKNTGELFFGEGSRLTVL.

The chain uses TRBV7-9 and TRBJ2-1, with D unresolved. Trimming removed 5 bases at V and 0 bases at J, with 11 bases between. Germline V gene data show CDR1 as SEHNR and CDR2 as FQNEAQ (reference sequence). The CDR3 extends over 15 amino acids. CDR3 amino acids: CASSPPRISYNEQFF. DNA of the CDR3: TGTGCCAGCAGCCCACCGCGGATCTCCTACAATGAGCAGTTCTTC.

The V and J genes are TRBV11-2 and TRBJ1-2, with D perhaps TRBD1 (6 bases). The CDR3 has 13 amino acids. Per germline, CDR1 SGHAT and CDR2 FQNNGV. V dropped 5 bases and J dropped 4 bases, with 11 bases sitting between them. The CDR3 spells CASSTTGLYGYTF. CDR3 in DNA: TGTGCCAGCAGCACAACAGGGCTCTATGGCTACACCTTC.

The rearrangement uses TRBV30 and TRBJ1-5, with D perhaps TRBD1 (6 bases). The germline CDR1 and CDR2 sequences are GTSNPN and SVGIG (reference sequence). The CDR3 consists of 16 residues. Trimming took 3 bases from V and 0 from J, leaving 15 bases between them. Here the CDR3 DNA reads TGTGCCTGGAGCGTGGACAGTTATTATAGCAATCAGCCCCAGCATTTT. It is translated as CAWSVDSYYSNQPQHF.